This T cell receptor beta chain was retrieved from a study of T cell clonotyping in hematopoietic cell transplantation. Study conclusions and caveats: Pathologically expanded recipient clonotypes increased progressively from day 30 to day 180 as diversity fell. Broader posttransplant TCR repertoire diversity was predicted by graft donor and pretransplant recipient Inverse Simpson Index values.

Trimming took 2 bases from V and 7 from J, leaving 20 bases between them. The germline V gene has CDR1 SGHTA and CDR2 FQGTGA. The CDR3 extends over 17 amino acids. Sequencing used immunoSEQ multiplex PCR; TCRdb keeps in-frame clones, though not all of them. The sample contains over 45,000 clones, about nine tenths of which appear only once. Of note for this clone: Its antigen is as yet unknown.

Time point given: recipient sample about 28 days before transplant, after cytoreduction. The input for sequencing was peripheral blood mononuclear cells, taken before stem cell transplant. The clonotype was recovered from a man aged 55 to 69 with biphenotypic leukemia. Some clones in this sample may be carry-over from other donors' samples. This chain links TRBV7-3 with TRBJ2-2; TRBD2 might be the D (6 bases). CDR3 nucleotides: TGTGCCAGCAGCTTAGGCCCCGGGACTGTTAAACGCGGGGAGCTGTTTTTT. Protein sequence: CASSLGPGTVKRGELFF.